This TCR beta chain was captured by sequencing in a study of response to subunit inactivated influenza vaccine. Study observations and caveats: The authors put forward the suggestion that each seasonal influenza vaccination may bring in only a limited number of new T cells.

This clonotype was picked up a small number of times. What it recognizes is unknown. TCRdb reanalysed the RT-PCR reads using MiXCR and keeps one entry per CDR3 protein. The sample shows approximately 570,000 distinct CDR3 sequences, roughly 8.2% of them seen only once. This CDR3 contains 15 residues. In germline, CDR1 is LNHDA, CDR2 SQIVND (reference sequence). V lost 4 bases and J lost 6; bases outside the gene matches: 7. This clonotype was obtained from a man between 50 and 75 years old who received an inactivated influenza vaccine. The V gene is TRBV19, the J gene TRBJ2-1; 9 bases fit TRBD2. The specimen was PBMCs from blood, collected roughly 24 months after vaccination. The CDR3, as DNA: TGTGCCAGTAGTAGCCTAGCGGGGTTCATCAATGAGCAGTTCTTC. This sequence encodes CASSSLAGFINEQFF.